One and the same sample provided the 2 T cell receptor beta chains below, sequenced in a study of blood T cells in healthy people across ages. Combining a sample-barcoded 5' primer with a J-beta primer mix, a second PCR ran for roughly 6 to 12 cycles. MiXCR, applied by TCRdb to the 5' RACE reads, yields one record per CDR3 protein. Of about 510,000 distinct CDR3 sequences listed, 27% were seen once; the top ten hold about 3.3%. The sample also formed part of further work on T cells of mothers and their children.

Sequencing input: blood. The source is a boy between 2 and 10 years old in good health.

The chain joins TRBV2 to TRBJ1-5; D gene unclear. Trimming removed 9 bases from V and 0 bases from J, with 12 bases in between. The CDR3 length is 14 residues. CDR1 is SNHLY and CDR2 is FYNNEI in the germline V gene. The CDR3 is CASTGSSSNQPQHF. CDR3 nucleotides: TGTGCCAGTACGGGGTCTTCTAGCAATCAGCCCCAGCATTTT.

The chain joins TRBV24-1 to TRBJ2-1; 12 nucleotides agree with TRBD2. The CDR3 spans 16 residues. CDR1 and CDR2 (germline): KGHDR, SFDVKD. Germline trimming cut 3 bases from V and 1 base from J; bases unmatched to any gene: 0. CDR3 sequence: CATSDGLAGSYNEQFF. The CDR3 nucleotides read TGTGCCACCAGTGATGGACTAGCGGGGTCCTACAATGAGCAGTTCTTC.